This is a list of T cell receptor beta chains from one sample in a study of cytomegalovirus exposure and HLA in healthy donors. Sequencing used immunoSEQ multiplex PCR; TCRdb keeps in-frame clones, though not all of them. The sample yields approximately 170,000 clones, under 80% seen once. The source material was PBMCs. The receptors derive from a female donor in good health and CMV-seronegative. The conserved cysteine and the conserved F or W are not part of the CDR3 here. Each record gives: J gene, V gene, clone size, CDR3 protein. The listing skips clone size in some rows; elsewhere it reads once, few, many or a size class.

J gene: TRBJ1-2; V gene: TRBV9; clone size: -; CDR3 protein: ASSGDRGRKNYGYT
J gene: TRBJ2-3; V gene: TRBV29-1; clone size: -; CDR3 protein: SVISGRADTQY
J gene: TRBJ2-2; V gene: TRBV6-5; clone size: -; CDR3 protein: ATFPGGNTGELF
J gene: TRBJ1-4; V gene: TRBV30; clone size: -; CDR3 protein: AWGRQAANEKLF
J gene: TRBJ1-1; V gene: TRBV19; clone size: -; CDR3 protein: ASSYGQGFEAF
J gene: TRBJ2-1; V gene: TRBV9; clone size: few; CDR3 protein: ASSWGGGASNEQF
J gene: TRBJ2-7; V gene: TRBV9; clone size: few; CDR3 protein: ASSRREGYEQY
J gene: TRBJ2-7; V gene: TRBV28; clone size: -; CDR3 protein: ASGRDSYEQY
J gene: TRBJ2-3; V gene: TRBV19; clone size: -; CDR3 protein: ASNNLTGIAQY
J gene: TRBJ2-2; V gene: TRBV5-5; clone size: -; CDR3 protein: ASSLGSLYAGELF
J gene: TRBJ2-7; V gene: TRBV11-3; clone size: -; CDR3 protein: ASSKETGLPYEQY
J gene: TRBJ2-7; V gene: TRBV18; clone size: -; CDR3 protein: ASSLESSYEQY
J gene: TRBJ1-4; V gene: TRBV2; clone size: -; CDR3 protein: ASSERQGATNEKLF
J gene: TRBJ2-1; V gene: TRBV2; clone size: -; CDR3 protein: ASSEVREGGQSEQF
J gene: TRBJ2-1; V gene: TRBV7-3; clone size: -; CDR3 protein: ASSLGQVSYNEQF
J gene: TRBJ2-2; V gene: TRBV7-9; clone size: -; CDR3 protein: ASSAGTGVTGELF
J gene: TRBJ1-6; V gene: TRBV9; clone size: -; CDR3 protein: ASSARGDYNSPLH
J gene: TRBJ1-5; V gene: TRBV28; clone size: -; CDR3 protein: ASFQTGNQPQH
J gene: TRBJ2-7; V gene: TRBV28; clone size: -; CDR3 protein: ASMIRQGSYEQY
J gene: TRBJ1-1; V gene: TRBV5-1; clone size: few; CDR3 protein: ASSTGHPNTEAF
J gene: TRBJ2-7; V gene: TRBV19; clone size: -; CDR3 protein: ASTIGLGTGNEQY
J gene: TRBJ1-4; V gene: TRBV5-1; clone size: -; CDR3 protein: ASSGRTATANEKLF
J gene: TRBJ1-1; V gene: TRBV27; clone size: -; CDR3 protein: ASSLIGGAQDTEAF
J gene: TRBJ1-5; V gene: TRBV28; clone size: -; CDR3 protein: ASSLGGQVAGLPQH
J gene: TRBJ2-7; V gene: TRBV7-6; clone size: few; CDR3 protein: ASSSLPGQGIGEQY
J gene: TRBJ2-1; V gene: TRBV21-1; clone size: -; CDR3 protein: ASSPRDSSYNEQF
J gene: TRBJ2-2; V gene: TRBV9; clone size: -; CDR3 protein: ASSSSGLGNTGELF
J gene: TRBJ2-3; V gene: TRBV9; clone size: -; CDR3 protein: ASSVVSGEIDTQY
J gene: TRBJ2-3; V gene: TRBV29-1; clone size: -; CDR3 protein: SVLAGETDTQY
J gene: TRBJ2-2; V gene: TRBV7-9; clone size: -; CDR3 protein: ASSLRTGGHGELF
J gene: TRBJ2-1; V gene: TRBV5-1; clone size: -; CDR3 protein: ASSPAGRLSYNEQF
J gene: TRBJ2-7; V gene: TRBV15; clone size: few; CDR3 protein: ATSRGGMVYEQY
J gene: TRBJ2-2; V gene: TRBV9; clone size: -; CDR3 protein: ASSVQGANTGELF
J gene: TRBJ1-6; V gene: TRBV5-1; clone size: -; CDR3 protein: ASSGRTSSYNSPLH